This T cell receptor beta chain was sequenced during a study of shared clonotypes between healthy human individuals. Regarding the study as a whole: Some clonotypes were shared by all four sorted-subset donors, while others were not shared. The non-shared ones had lower generation probabilities than the shared ones. Genetic and exposure-history diversity was limited by the few donors.

All donors qualified as healthy HIV-negative adults and had experienced no recent acute infections or vaccinations. Germline V gene sequence: CDR1 MGHDK, CDR2 SYGVNS. This CDR3 has 14 amino acids. Trimming took off 6 bases at V and 3 bases at J, with 14 bases between the two ends. Assay used: immunoSEQ multiplex PCR; TCRdb lists only in-frame clones, some missing. The top ten hold about 0.34% of the sample, which has 2 million to 3 million clones, roughly 93% seen once. As for this clone: Its antigen is unidentified.

This rearrangement joins TRBV25-1 to TRBJ2-5, with D tentatively TRBD1 or TRBD2 (7 bases each). This sequence originates from a man between 18 and 35 years old in good health. Some clones in this sample may be carry-over from other donors' samples. The specimen sequenced was naive CD4+ T cells from PBMCs. The subset: CD45RA+ positively selected. CDR3: CASRGLQGKETQYF. The CDR3 DNA follows: TGTGCCAGCAGGGGACTACAGGGGAAAGAGACCCAGTACTTC.